This paragraph reports one T cell receptor (beta chain). Its antigen is currently unknown. The source of the sample is a study of beta chain features in type 1 diabetes. Looking at the study overall: The samples had roughly 110 million sorted cells examined in all.

Study-wide results and limits: Sequencing the cDNA could make cells with high TCR expression show up more than they should. TCRB repertoires of naive, central memory and Treg cells appeared more similar among patients than among healthy donors.

V lost 4 bases to trimming and J lost 7 bases; unmatched junction nucleotides: 4. CDR1 is SNHLY, CDR2 FYNNEI, per germline. The CDR3 has 13 amino acids. What was sequenced were expressed TCRB transcripts, since all of the isolated RNA had been reverse transcribed. Sequencing used immunoSEQ multiplex PCR; TCRdb keeps in-frame clones, though not all of them. The sample has about 140,000 clones; roughly 7.2% are singletons. Material for sequencing was central memory CD4+ T cells from blood. This clonotype originated in a woman in her twenties or thirties in good health. V is TRBV2 and J is TRBJ1-2; 9 bases match TRBD1. The CDR3 bases are TGTGCCAGCAGTGCCGGGACAGGGTTTGGCTACACCTTC. It is translated as CASSAGTGFGYTF.